The next 23 T cell receptor beta chains were all read from a single sample in a study of tumor and adjacent non-tumor tissue in lung cancer. RNA was extracted from bulk tissue without any cell sorting. Distant lung tissue was collected more than 3 cm away from the tumor edge. The library came from three nested PCR rounds adapted from ARM-PCR protocols. TCRdb called the multiplex PCR reads again in MiXCR, with one record for every CDR3 protein. The repertoire includes 70,000 to 90,000 distinct CDR3 sequences, around 70% of them detected once, and 28% sits in the top ten. What was sequenced was distant non-tumor lung tissue. The receptor source for this set is a woman aged 45-65 years with non-small cell lung cancer.

V usage is TRBV12-3 or TRBV12-4 and J usage is TRBJ2-7, with 8 bases matching TRBD1. The CDR3 extends over 13 amino acids. V trimming: 6 bases; J trimming: 5 bases; junction bases outside the gene matches: 6. The CDR3, as DNA: TGTGCCAGCAGCCTGGACAGGGATGACGAGCAGTACTTC. This sequence encodes CASSLDRDDEQYF.

There are a few counts of this clonotype. Germline is not matched at one junction end, which may reflect a read error. This sequence joins TRBV11-1 and TRBJ2-2; unclear D gene. The germline V gene encodes CDR1 SGHAT and CDR2 FQDESV (reference sequence). The CDR3 spans 16 residues. The DNA of the CDR3 is TGTGCCAGAAGCCCGTTAAAGATCGCGAATACCGGGGAGCTGTTTTTT. As protein: CARSPLKIANTGELFF.

With regard to this clonotype: The junction and the germline gene differ at one end; a read error may be behind it. J is TRBJ2-1 and V is TRBV4-2; 10 nucleotides line up with TRBD2. Germline assignment: CDR1 LGHNA and CDR2 YNFKEQ. CDR3 length equals 17 residues. The CDR3 sequence is CASSQDSASGSVYERSF. The CDR3 DNA sequence: TGTGCCAGCAGCCAAGATTCGGCTAGCGGGAGTGTGTATGAGCGGTCCTTC.

A note on this clonotype: One junction end disagrees with the germline gene, perhaps due to a read error. The V and J genes are TRBV12-3 or TRBV12-4 and TRBJ1-6; D might be TRBD1 (5 bases). There are 14 residues in the CDR3. CDR3 amino acids: CASTLSGVNSPLHF. In nucleotides, the CDR3 is TGTGCCAGCACTTTATCGGGGGTTAATTCACCCCTCCACTTT.

This clonotype was seen just once. DNA of the CDR3: TGTGCCAGCAGTTTGGGACAGTGTAACGGAAACACCATATATTTT. Amino acids: CASSLGQCNGNTIYF. The V call is TRBV12-3 or TRBV12-4, the J call TRBJ1-3; the match to TRBD1 covers 7 bases. V shed 3 bases, J shed 4 bases, and the junction held 6 bases outside the gene matches. This CDR3 comprises 15 residues.

Remarks on this clonotype: A much larger clone lies one base from this, so it may be a read error. The chain uses TRBV11-2 and TRBJ2-7; D may be TRBD2 (6 bases). The V gene's germline CDR1 is SGHAT and CDR2 FQNNGV. CDR3 length: 16 residues. The CDR3 spells CTSSLVSSGQGYEQYF. The CDR3 DNA reads TGTACCAGCAGCTTAGTGAGTAGCGGCCAGGGATACGAGCAGTACTTC.

As to this clonotype: A clone one base away is much larger, so this may be a read error. The chain links TRBV4-1 to TRBJ2-7; 10 positions agree with TRBD2. The CDR3 length is 22 residues. The V gene end was trimmed by 5 bases and the J gene end by 3 bases; junction bases not matched to a gene: 28. In germline, CDR1 is MGHRA, CDR2 YSYEKL. CDR3 protein: CASSEAAGLVAGGSLEYYEQYF. The CDR3 region has the DNA TGCGCCAGCAGCGAAGCAGCGGGCTTAGTAGCGGGAGGATCGTTAGAGTACTACGAGCAGTACTTC.

This clonotype was seen just once. A much larger clone differs from this one at a single base, so this may be a read error. The conserved phenylalanine or tryptophan normally closing the CDR3 is absent here, so this likely arose from a read error. The chain joins TRBV20-1 to TRBJ2-5, with 8 bases matching TRBD1. The CDR3 consists of 15 residues. The trim removed 3 bases at V and 4 bases at J, leaving 10 bases unmatched. Per the germline V gene, CDR1 is DFQATT and CDR2 is SNEGSKA (reference sequence). DNA for the CDR3: TGCAGTGCTAGGGCATCCGCAGGGGGCTTAGAGACCCAGTACTTA. Protein sequence: CSARASAGGLETQYL.

Notes on this clonotype: At one boundary the junction diverges from the germline segment, which might be a read error. The chain uses TRBV29-1 and TRBJ2-5, with D perhaps given as TRBD1 or TRBD2 (6 bases each). The CDR3 is made up of 15 amino acids. Germline loops: CDR1 SQVTM, CDR2 ANQGSEA. DNA of the CDR3: TGCAGCGTTATGAGGGGGGTGGCACGTCAAGAGACCCAATACTTC. Translated: CSVMRGVARQETQYF.

V usage is TRBV12-3 or TRBV12-4 and J usage is TRBJ2-2; TRBD1 might be the D (6 bases). This CDR3 is built from 12 residues. Trimming took off 5 bases at V and 12 bases at J, with 13 bases between the two ends. For the CDR3, the DNA is TGTGCCAGCAGTCTCGGCACAGGGAAGCTGTTTTTT. Amino acid sequence: CASSLGTGKLFF.

This chain links TRBV11-2 with TRBJ2-1; 8 nucleotides line up with TRBD1. The DNA end is more similar to TRBJ2-7, so the J call may be wrong. Germline V lookup: CDR1 SGHAT, CDR2 FQNNGV. The CDR3 extends over 16 amino acids. The CDR3 DNA follows: TGTGCCAGCAGCTTCAGGGGGCGTGGGCATAGTTATGAGCAGTACTTC. It codes for CASSFRGRGHSYEQYF.

This clonotype was detected once. A single base separates this from a much larger clone, so it may be a read error. J is TRBJ2-7 and V is TRBV4-2; D remains unclear. The CDR3 totals 13 residues. The germline CDR1 and CDR2 sequences are LGHNA and YNFKEQ. This chain's CDR3 is CVSSQGPTYEQYF. The CDR3, as DNA: TGTGTCAGCAGCCAAGGTCCGACCTACGAGCAGTACTTC.

A remark on this clonotype: The final CDR3 position lacks the conserved phenylalanine or tryptophan, pointing to a likely read error. The V call is TRBV12-3 or TRBV12-4, the J call TRBJ1-5; D gene unclear. This CDR3 is built from 14 residues. With 6 bases removed from V and 5 bases from J, the gap between germline ends came to 14 bases. CDR3 sequence reads: CASSHDGVDQPQHS. The CDR3 DNA sequence: TGTGCCAGCAGCCATGATGGAGTAGATCAGCCCCAGCATTCT.

Regarding this clonotype: Mismatch with germline at one junction end may stem from a read error. The chain combines TRBV18 with TRBJ1-4; D is unresolved. Germline lookup yields CDR1 KGHSH and CDR2 LQKENI. There are 13 residues in the CDR3. In nucleotides, the CDR3 is TGTGCCAGATCACCACCTTTATATGGAAAACTGTTTTTT. Its protein is CARSPPLYGKLFF.

This chain connects TRBV20-1 to TRBJ1-5; 10 bases map to TRBD1. The CDR3 consists of 15 residues. In germline, CDR1 is DFQATT, CDR2 SNEGSKA (reference sequence). CDR3 sequence: CRGPPGQGPDRPQHF. CDR3 nucleotides: TGCAGAGGCCCCCCGGGACAGGGGCCGGATCGGCCCCAGCATTTT.

The chain recombines TRBV20-1 with TRBJ2-7; tentatively, D is TRBD2 (5 bases). Per the germline V gene, CDR1 is DFQATT and CDR2 is SNEGSKA (reference sequence). This CDR3 comprises 13 residues. V was trimmed by 5 bases and J by 3 bases, leaving 14 bases between them. DNA of the CDR3: TGCAGTGCTGGGAGTCCCGGGTACTACGAGCAGTACTTC. It specifies CSAGSPGYYEQYF.

With respect to this clonotype: This sequence may be a read error, since a much larger clone differs from it by one base. The CDR3 here is CASSQDLWANTEAFF. As DNA, the CDR3 is TGCGCCAGCAGCCAAGATCTATGGGCAAACACTGAAGCTTTCTTT. The genes are TRBV4-1 and TRBJ1-1; D unresolved. The germline V gene encodes CDR1 MGHRA and CDR2 YSYEKL. This CDR3 spans 15 amino acids. V lost 0 bases and J 2 bases, leaving 10 bases between the germline ends.

Worth noting for this clonotype: The junction does not match germline at one end; this may be a read error. This chain uses TRBV7-8 with TRBJ2-5; D is tentatively TRBD1 or TRBD2 (5 bases each). The CDR3 spans 15 residues. The germline V gene encodes CDR1 SGHVS and CDR2 FQNEAQ. The CDR3 loop is CVSNFGDGKQETQYF. CDR3 nucleotides: TGTGTCAGCAACTTTGGGGACGGAAAACAAGAGACCCAGTACTTC.

This clonotype was seen a handful of times. The chain carries TRBV5-6 and TRBJ2-7; D remains unclear. V lost 3 bases and J lost 3, with 16 bases in between. This CDR3 contains 15 residues. Germline CDR1 reads SGHDT; CDR2 reads YYEEEE. CDR3 in amino acids: CASSSTGSILYEQYF. CDR3 DNA sequence: TGTGCCAGCAGCTCAACGGGTTCGATACTCTACGAGCAGTACTTC.

Written as DNA, the CDR3 is TGTGCCAGCAAGGTGGGAGGTCTTATCAATGAGCAGTTCTTC. Translation gives CASKVGGLINEQFF. The chain employs TRBV28 and TRBJ2-1; tentatively, D is TRBD2 (6 bases). This CDR3 spans 14 amino acids. From germline, CDR1 is MDHEN and CDR2 SYDVKM. Trimming cost V 7 bases and J 6 bases, with 16 bases left between them.

A word on this clonotype: A much larger clonotype is one base distant, so this may be a read error. The chain couples TRBV20-1 to TRBJ1-1, with D hard to call. The CDR3 is 12 amino acids. In germline, CDR1 is DFQATT, CDR2 SNEGSKA (reference sequence). V was clipped by 6 bases and J by 3 bases, with 11 bases between them. This chain's CDR3 is CSATDPYTEAFF. In DNA form, the CDR3 reads TGCAGTGCAACTGACCCGTACACTGAAGCTTTCTTT.

This clonotype was detected a few times. Just one base apart from a much larger clone, this may be a read error. The CDR3 loop reads CASRLTGGGEFF. CDR3 coding DNA: TGTGCCAGCAGACTTACAGGGGGCGGGGAGTTCTTC. The rearrangement joins TRBV6-6 to TRBJ2-1, with 9 nucleotides matching TRBD1. With V trimmed by 6 bases and J by 14 bases, 8 bases remained unmatched. Looked up from germline, CDR1 is MNHNY and CDR2 is SVGAGI (reference sequence). CDR3 length: 12 amino acids.

The chain uses TRBV5-1 and TRBJ2-2; 15 bases are a match to TRBD2. J gave up 4 bases and V 4 bases, and 5 bases lay outside the gene matches. Germline V gene lookup returns CDR1 SGHRS and CDR2 YFSETQ. The CDR3 is 17 residues long. DNA for the CDR3: TGCGCCAGCAGCACCGGACTAGCGGGAGGGGTCACCGGGGAGCTGTTTTTT. Translation: CASSTGLAGGVTGELFF.